This note documents a single T cell receptor beta chain sequence. A read error may explain this, as a much larger clone is one base away. Building the TCR beta libraries relied on iRepertoire HTBI primers, and CDR3 regions underwent Arm-PCR. TCRdb re-analysed the multiplex PCR reads in MiXCR, keeping a single row per CDR3 protein. The sample has a few hundred thousand distinct CDR3 sequences; about 18% are singletons. The data were taken from a study of regulatory T cells in long-lasting Graves disease. This sample's time point: newly diagnosed GD, antithyroid drugs for less than 3 months. Generation of the TCR library employed RNA extracted from PBMCs. The source is a female donor with Graves disease. The material was peripheral blood mononuclear cells (PBMCs), obtained at new diagnosis, from a patient treated with antithyroid drugs.

The CDR3: CASSTIAATYEQYF. CDR3 DNA: TGTGCCAGTAGTACTATAGCGGCCACCTACGAGCAGTACTTC. The J gene is TRBJ2-7, the V gene TRBV19, with D possibly being TRBD2 (6 bases). V was cut by 4 bases and J by 2 bases, with 12 bases left in between. This CDR3 region has 14 residues. Germline CDR1 and CDR2: LNHDA and SQIVND (reference sequence).